The text below deals with one T cell receptor beta chain. Clones were sequenced by immunoSEQ multiplex PCR, and TCRdb holds only the in-frame ones, with some missing. Of some 2,100,000 clones listed, around 95% are singletons. The data were taken from a study of shared clonotypes between healthy human individuals. The CDR3 has 13 residues. J gave up 5 bases and V 8 bases, and 6 bases lay outside the gene matches. Germline CDR1 MNHEY, CDR2 SVGAGI. CD4+ cells yielded CD45RA+ naive and CD45RA-negative memory subsets. This rearrangement joins TRBV6-5 to TRBJ1-1; TRBD1 matches at 9 bases. Source material: naive CD4+ T cells sorted from blood. Stated subset: CD45RA+ positively selected. The TCR comes from a man aged 18 to 30 in good health. Written as DNA, the CDR3 is TGTGCCAGCCGCCGGGACAGGGTGACTGAAGCTTTCTTT. Protein sequence: CASRRDRVTEAFF.